Below, 13 T cell receptor beta chains from the same sample are listed, as sequenced in a study of blood T cell repertoires in COVID-19. Sequencing was performed with immunoSEQ multiplex PCR; in TCRdb, only in-frame clones are kept and a portion is missing. In the table there are a few hundred thousand clones, less than 85% of which are singletons. The sample was peripheral blood. Receptors were obtained from a woman aged 18-29 years with acute or convalescent COVID-19.

The chain recombines TRBV6-5 with TRBJ2-7, with D possibly TRBD2 on 6 matching bases. The CDR3 is 13 amino acids. Germline loops: CDR1 MNHEY, CDR2 SVGAGI. V was cut by 4 bases and J by 7 bases, with 14 bases left in between. CDR3 bases: TGTGCCAGCAGTTTAGCGGTCCTACGGGAGCAGTACTTC. Residues: CASSLAVLREQYF.

This chain joins TRBV18 and TRBJ2-7; 8 bases match TRBD2. The CDR3 covers 16 residues. The J segment lost 3 bases and the V segment lost 0 bases, leaving 7 bases of the junction unmatched. The germline V gene encodes CDR1 KGHSH and CDR2 LQKENI. For the CDR3, the DNA is TGTGCCAGCTCACCACCCTCCAGCGGGAGTCTCTACGAGCAGTACTTC. Residues: CASSPPSSGSLYEQYF. The full variable domain, completed using reference TRBV18 and TRBJ2-7, is NAGVMQNPRHLVRRRGQEARLRCSPMKGHSHVYWYRQLPEEGLKFMVYLQKENIIDESGMPKERFSAEFPKEGPSILRIQQVVRGDSAAYFCASSPPSSGSLYEQYFGPGTRLTVT.

CDR3 sequence reads: CASRREGQANSPLHF. CDR3 in DNA: TGTGCCAGCAGGCGGGAGGGACAGGCTAATTCACCCCTCCACTTT. The chain carries TRBV2 and TRBJ1-6; 8 bases are a match to TRBD1. This CDR3 contains 15 residues. V was pared by 6 bases and J by 6 bases, with 7 bases of the junction left unmatched. From germline, CDR1 is SNHLY and CDR2 FYNNEI.

This clone was seen once. The chain combines TRBV3-1 (or the pseudogene TRBV3-2) with TRBJ1-1, with D perhaps matching TRBD1 (5 bases). The CDR3 totals 14 residues. Germline V CDR1 and CDR2: LGHDT, YNNKEL (reference sequence). Trimming took off 0 bases at V and 4 bases at J, with 9 bases between the two ends. The CDR3 sequence is CASSQDWGGTEAFF. The CDR3 DNA reads as TGTGCCAGCAGCCAAGATTGGGGGGGCACTGAAGCTTTCTTT.

The V call is TRBV15, the J call TRBJ2-7; TRBD1 is a possible D gene (6 bases). CDR1 LNHNV and CDR2 YYDKDF come from the germline V gene (reference sequence). V shed 5 bases and J shed 3 bases, with 14 bases lying between them. CDR3 length: 14 residues. The CDR3 bases are TGTGCCACCAGCTCCCGGGACACCGACTACGAGCAGTACTTC. This encodes CATSSRDTDYEQYF.

The CDR3 sequence: CASSGADTEAFF. The CDR3 DNA sequence: TGCGCCAGCTCAGGGGCTGACACTGAAGCTTTCTTT. The gene calls are TRBV5-1 and TRBJ1-1; D is possibly TRBD1 (6 bases). The CDR3 length is 12 residues. Germline lookup yields CDR1 SGHRS and CDR2 YFSETQ. V lost 7 bases to trimming and J lost 3 bases, with 10 bases between them.

A note on this clone: At the DNA level, this CDR3 is encoded by other sequences in the same sample as well. This chain joins TRBV6-5 and TRBJ2-7, with 9 bases identical to TRBD1. The CDR3 is 14 amino acids. Looked up from germline, CDR1 is MNHEY and CDR2 is SVGAGI. V lost 0 bases to trimming and J lost 3 bases; unmatched junction nucleotides: 0. CDR3 residues: CASSYSTGGYEQYF. The CDR3 DNA sequence: TGTGCCAGCAGTTACTCGACAGGGGGCTACGAGCAGTACTTC.

Concerning this clone itself: The sample carries other DNA sequences with the same CDR3. This chain joins TRBV5-6 and TRBJ2-1; weak D call: TRBD1 (6 bases). Germline-derived CDR1 and CDR2 are SGHDT and YYEEEE. The CDR3 consists of 14 residues. Between the trimmed V and J ends, which lost 0 bases and 5 bases, there was a span of 9 bases. The CDR3 loop reads CASSLVAGDNEQFF. The CDR3 nucleotides read TGTGCCAGCAGCTTGGTGGCAGGGGACAATGAGCAGTTCTTC. The full variable domain, its missing parts supplied by reference TRBV5-6 and TRBJ2-1, is DAGVTQSPTHLIKTRGQQVTLRCSPKSGHDTVSWYQQALGQGPQFIFQYYEEEERQRGNFPDRFSGHQFPNYSSELNVNALLLGDSALYLCASSLVAGDNEQFFGPGTRLTVL.

Regarding this clone: Other DNA sequences of this sample code for an identical CDR3. V is TRBV6-2 or TRBV6-3 and J is TRBJ2-7; no firm D call. Germline CDR1 reads MNHEY; CDR2 reads SVGEGT. The CDR3 extends over 11 amino acids. V dropped 5 bases and J dropped 2 bases, with 4 bases sitting between them. The CDR3 nucleotides are TGTGCCAGCAGTCCAGCCTACGAGCAGTACTTC. Its protein product is CASSPAYEQYF.

DNA of the CDR3: TGTGCCAGCAGTTTATACTCTACCAACTATGGCTACACCTTC. It specifies CASSLYSTNYGYTF. V and J are TRBV27 and TRBJ1-2; D is undetermined. Trimming left V 1 base short and J 2 bases short, with 8 bases between. CDR3 length: 14 amino acids. CDR1 and CDR2 (germline): MNHEY, SMNVEV (reference sequence).

This clone showed up just a few times. The CDR3 protein is CASLSGTGGYTIDRYGYTF. In nucleotides, the CDR3 is TGTGCCAGCTTATCTGGGACAGGGGGTTATACGATCGACCGCTATGGCTACACCTTC. V gene TRBV28 combines with J gene TRBJ1-2; 11 bases agree with TRBD1. Germline CDR1 and CDR2: MDHEN and SYDVKM. Trimming removed 8 bases from V and 4 bases from J; junction bases left unmatched: 21. This CDR3 spans 19 amino acids.

The chain is built from TRBV7-9 and TRBJ2-1, with 10 bases identical to TRBD2. V lost 1 base and J lost 8; bases outside the gene matches: 11. The CDR3 extends over 17 amino acids. The germline CDR1 and CDR2 sequences are SEHNR and FQNEAQ (reference sequence). The CDR3 nucleotides are TGTGCCAGCAGCTTAGGTCCCCTCACTAGCGGGACCTATGAGCAGTTCTTC. Its translation: CASSLGPLTSGTYEQFF.

The rearrangement uses TRBV23-1 and TRBJ1-1; no firm D call. Being an ORF, TRBV23-1 has a function that is uncertain. Trimming pared 6 bases from V and 1 base from J, leaving 15 bases between. The CDR3 is 15 amino acids. The CDR3: CASSRPGRENTEAFF. CDR3 coding DNA: TGCGCCAGCAGCAGACCTGGACGGGAGAACACTGAAGCTTTCTTT.